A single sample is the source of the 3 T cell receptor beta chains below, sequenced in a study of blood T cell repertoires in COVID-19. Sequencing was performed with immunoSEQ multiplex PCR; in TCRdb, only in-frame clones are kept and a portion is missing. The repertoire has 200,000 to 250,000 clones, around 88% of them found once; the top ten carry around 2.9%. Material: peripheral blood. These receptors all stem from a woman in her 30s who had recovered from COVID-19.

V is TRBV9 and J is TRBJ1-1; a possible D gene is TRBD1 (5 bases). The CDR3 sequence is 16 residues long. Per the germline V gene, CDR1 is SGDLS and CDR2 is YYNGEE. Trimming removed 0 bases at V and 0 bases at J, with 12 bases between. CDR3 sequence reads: CASSVALGDMNTEAFF. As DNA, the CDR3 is TGTGCCAGCAGCGTAGCTCTAGGGGATATGAACACTGAAGCTTTCTTT.

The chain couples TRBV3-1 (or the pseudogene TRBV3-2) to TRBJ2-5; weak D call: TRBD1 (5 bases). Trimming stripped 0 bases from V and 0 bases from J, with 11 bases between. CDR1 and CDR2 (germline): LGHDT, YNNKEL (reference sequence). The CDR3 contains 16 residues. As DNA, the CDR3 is TGTGCCAGCAGCCAAGATCCGCCAGGGCACCAAGAGACCCAGTACTTC. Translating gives CASSQDPPGHQETQYF.

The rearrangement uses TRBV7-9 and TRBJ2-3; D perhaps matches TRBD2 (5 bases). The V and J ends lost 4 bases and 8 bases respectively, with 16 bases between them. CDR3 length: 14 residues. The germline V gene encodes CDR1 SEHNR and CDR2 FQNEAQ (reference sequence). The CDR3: CASSSPDFGVTQYF. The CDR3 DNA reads TGTGCCAGCAGCTCCCCGGACTTTGGAGTTACGCAGTATTTT.